Shown below are 17 T cell receptor beta chains from a single sample sequenced in a study of beta chain features in type 1 diabetes (dated by TCRdb to 2017 to 2018). The library was built by means of the immunoSEQ multiplex PCR assay. The entire isolated RNA was reverse transcribed using the High Capacity cDNA Reverse Transcription Kit, and thus expressed TCRB transcripts were sequenced. The source is immuneACCESS, and TCRdb retained only in-frame sequences with V and J called. Part of the clones is not carried over; for the studies checked, unresolved V genes explain less than half of this, and the remainder is unexplained. In this sample the table shows 310,000 or so clones, 7.5% to 9% of which occur a single time. The ten largest make up under 0.5% of the sample. Input material: central memory CD4+ T cells from blood. The origin of the receptors is a young woman in good health.

J is TRBJ2-7 and V is TRBV27, with TRBD1 matching over 7 bases. Per germline, CDR1 MNHEY and CDR2 SMNVEV (reference sequence). With V trimmed by 5 bases and J by 2 bases, 12 bases remained unmatched. The CDR3 is 16 residues long. The CDR3 protein is CASSRSYGTATYEQYF. The DNA of the CDR3 is TGTGCCAGCAGTCGGTCATATGGGACAGCCACCTACGAGCAGTACTTC.

This clone has just a few counts. The V and J genes are TRBV5-1 and TRBJ2-7; no reliable D call. This CDR3 is 13 amino acids long. Germline CDR1 SGHRS, CDR2 YFSETQ. The ends were cut back, 4 bases at V and 4 bases at J, with 12 bases in the middle. CDR3 DNA sequence: TGCGCCAGCAGCCCGAGCAGCTCGTACGAGCAGTACTTC. As protein: CASSPSSSYEQYF.

This sequence joins TRBV5-4 and TRBJ2-2; no clear D gene. With 4 bases removed from V and 9 bases from J, the gap between germline ends came to 13 bases. Looked up from germline, CDR1 is SGHNT and CDR2 is YYREEE (reference sequence). This CDR3 has 13 amino acids. The CDR3 sequence: CASSGDITRELFF. DNA for the CDR3: TGTGCCAGCAGCGGGGATATTACGCGGGAGCTGTTTTTT.

This clone came up a few times. The chain carries TRBV5-1 and TRBJ2-3; 9 nucleotides line up with TRBD1. Trimming cost V 4 bases and J 2 bases; bases outside gene matches: 5. The CDR3 is 15 residues long. The germline V gene encodes CDR1 SGHRS and CDR2 YFSETQ. CDR3: CASSLGTGYTDTQYF. The CDR3 DNA reads as TGCGCCAGCAGCCTCGGGACAGGGTACACAGATACGCAGTATTTT.

The CDR3 DNA reads TGCAGCGTCGCAGTCGGAGCCGGGAGCAGCGAGCAGTACTTC. Its protein product is CSVAVGAGSSEQYF. The gene calls are TRBV29-1 and TRBJ2-7, with a weak D call TRBD2 (6 bases). The CDR3 loop spans 14 amino acids. V lost 6 bases, J lost 6 bases, and 21 bases lay in between. Looked up from germline, CDR1 is SQVTM and CDR2 is ANQGSEA.

This chain connects TRBV2 to TRBJ1-5, with no clear D. The CDR3 consists of 14 residues. Germline V gene lookup returns CDR1 SNHLY and CDR2 FYNNEI. Trimming took 3 bases from V and 6 from J, leaving 12 bases between them. CDR3 region: CASSDKVSTQPQHF. In nucleotides, the CDR3 is TGTGCCAGCAGTGATAAGGTTTCCACTCAGCCCCAGCATTTT.

This clone showed up just a few times. This chain connects TRBV6-5 to TRBJ2-7, with no clear D. Germline loops: CDR1 MNHEY, CDR2 SVGAGI. This CDR3 has 12 residues. Trimming left V 9 bases short and J 0 bases short, with 9 bases between. The chain's CDR3 is CASGKSSYEQYF. The CDR3 region has the DNA TGTGCCAGTGGAAAGAGCTCCTACGAGCAGTACTTC.

The chain has TRBV10-3 and TRBJ1-2, with D possibly TRBD1 on 5 matching bases. Germline values: CDR1 ENHRY, CDR2 SYGVKD. This CDR3 is 15 amino acids long. V lost 6 bases and J lost 0, with 14 bases in between. CDR3 in amino acids: CAISAGPQANYGYTF. In nucleotides, the CDR3 is TGTGCCATCAGCGCGGGACCTCAAGCTAACTATGGCTACACCTTC.

At least ten counts were recorded for this clone. The chain is built from TRBV5-1 and TRBJ1-2, with 8 bases matching TRBD1. Trimming at V came to 3 bases and at J to 3 bases, leaving 7 bases not matched to a gene. CDR1 SGHRS and CDR2 YFSETQ come from the germline V gene. The CDR3 covers 15 residues. The DNA of the CDR3 is TGCGCCAGCAGCTCGGGACAGGTCGGGGACTATGGCTACACCTTC. It is translated as CASSSGQVGDYGYTF.

The rearrangement joins TRBV5-1 to TRBJ2-1; D gene ambiguous. From germline, CDR1 is SGHRS and CDR2 YFSETQ. This CDR3 contains 11 residues. V lost 3 bases, J lost 10 bases, and 8 bases lay in between. CDR3 sequence: CASSSFDEQFF. CDR3 DNA: TGCGCCAGCAGCTCGTTTGACGAGCAGTTCTTC.

This clone was counted a few times. A much larger clone lies a single base off, so this may be a read error. J is TRBJ1-1 and V is TRBV6-6; D call uncertain. Germline V CDR1 and CDR2: MNHNY, SVGAGI (reference sequence). This CDR3 comprises 12 residues. Trimming pared 5 bases from V and 1 base from J, leaving 5 bases between. The CDR3 region has the DNA TGTGCCAGCAGTCCAGGGAACACTGAAGCTTTCTTT. Amino acids: CASSPGNTEAFF.

The V gene is TRBV27, the J gene TRBJ2-7, with TRBD2 matching 9 bases. The CDR3 is 15 residues long. Germline V gives CDR1 MNHEY, CDR2 SMNVEV (reference sequence). Trimming removed 6 bases from V and 5 bases from J; junction bases left unmatched: 11. CDR3 DNA sequence: TGTGCCAGCAGATCAATTAGCGGGAGTTCGCACGAGCAGTACTTC. It encodes CASRSISGSSHEQYF.

This clone occurred many times. The chain is built from TRBV7-3 and TRBJ2-1; TRBD2 aligns across 7 bases. J lost 7 bases, V lost 4 bases, and 13 bases had no gene match. CDR1 and CDR2 from the germline V gene are SGHTA and FQGTGA. This CDR3 has 16 amino acids. The CDR3 DNA reads TGTGCCAGCAGCTGGACTAGTCCCGGGATGGGGAATGAGCAGTTCTTC. This translates into CASSWTSPGMGNEQFF.

This clone turned up a few times. The rearrangement joins TRBV5-1 to TRBJ2-7, with a weak D call TRBD1 (6 bases). Trimming left V 4 bases short and J 4 bases short, with 15 bases between. CDR1 is SGHRS and CDR2 is YFSETQ in the germline V gene. CDR3 length: 14 residues. CDR3 sequence reads: CASSRDTLNYEQYF. In nucleotides, the CDR3 is TGCGCCAGCAGCCGGGACACCCTAAATTACGAGCAGTACTTC.

Only a few counts were recorded for this clone. The gene calls are TRBV5-6 and TRBJ1-4, with D perhaps TRBD1 (5 bases). The V and J ends lost 0 bases and 10 bases respectively, with 10 bases between them. This CDR3 region has 13 residues. The germline CDR1 and CDR2 sequences are SGHDT and YYEEEE. CDR3 sequence: CASSLDRKGKLFF. The CDR3 coding sequence is TGTGCCAGCAGCTTGGACAGGAAAGGAAAACTGTTTTTT.

This chain links TRBV9 with TRBJ2-5, with 8 bases aligning to TRBD1. The CDR3 is 15 residues long. V lost 4 bases to trimming and J lost 4 bases; unmatched junction nucleotides: 9. Looked up from germline, CDR1 is SGDLS and CDR2 is YYNGEE. The CDR3 DNA sequence: TGTGCCAGCAGCCCGAACCCGACAGGGGCAGAGACCCAGTACTTC. It specifies CASSPNPTGAETQYF.

This clone has just a few counts. This chain connects TRBV25-1 to TRBJ2-5; TRBD1 matches at 8 bases. CDR3 length: 16 amino acids. Germline V lookup: CDR1 MGHDK, CDR2 SYGVNS. J was trimmed by 9 bases and V by 3 bases; bases with no gene match: 15. The CDR3 sequence is CASSDPRTGRETAQYF. CDR3 in DNA: TGTGCCAGCAGTGACCCCCGGACAGGGAGAGAGACGGCCCAGTACTTC. The variable domain in full, with the rest retrieved from reference TRBV25-1 and TRBJ2-5, is EADIYQTPRYLVIGTGKKITLECSQTMGHDKMYWYQQDPGMELHLIHYSYGVNSTEKGDLSSESTVSRIRTEHFPLTLESARPSHTSQYLCASSDPRTGRETAQYFGPGTRLLVL.